This passage covers 18 T cell receptor beta chains from one sample sequenced in a study of blood T cells in healthy people across ages. The second PCR ran roughly 6 to 11 cycles with a sample-barcoded 5' primer and J-beta primers. MiXCR was run by TCRdb on the 5' RACE reads, yielding one entry per CDR3 protein. The sample includes about 1.8 million distinct CDR3 sequences, roughly 50% seen only once; the top ten take approximately 2%. Sequencing was done on a sample of blood. The receptors come from a woman aged 40 to 50 in good health.

This clonotype showed up just a few times. In nucleotides, the CDR3 is TGTGCCAGCAGCCCCGCGGGGTCCCAAGAGACCCAGTACTTC. Protein product: CASSPAGSQETQYF. This rearrangement joins TRBV13 to TRBJ2-5, with D tentatively TRBD2 (6 bases). The CDR3 contains 14 residues. CDR1 and CDR2 (germline): PRHDT, FYEKMQ (reference sequence). The V gene lost 5 bases and the J gene lost 1 base, with 11 bases spanning the gap.

This chain joins TRBV5-1 and TRBJ1-2; D might be TRBD1 (5 bases). Trimming shortened V by 0 bases and J by 4 bases, and 19 bases separated the two germline ends. The germline V gene has CDR1 SGHRS and CDR2 YFSETQ. The CDR3 runs to 17 residues. As DNA, the CDR3 is TGCGCCAGCAGCTTGGATCCGGGCCCCGGGGCGGGCTATGGCTACACCTTC. Protein product: CASSLDPGPGAGYGYTF.

The chain employs TRBV5-1 and TRBJ2-3; perhaps TRBD2 as D (5 bases). CDR1 is SGHRS, CDR2 YFSETQ, per germline. The V gene lost 3 bases and the J gene lost 7 bases, with 21 bases spanning the gap. The CDR3 spans 16 residues. The DNA for the CDR3 is TGCGCCAGCAGCTCCCAGACCGGGATGAGTACGAATACGCAGTATTTT. Translation: CASSSQTGMSTNTQYF.

The rearrangement uses TRBV24-1 and TRBJ2-4, with a possible D match to TRBD2 (6 bases). The germline CDR1 and CDR2 sequences are KGHDR and SFDVKD. The CDR3 extends over 12 amino acids. With 1 base removed from V and 13 bases from J, the gap between germline ends came to 10 bases. The chain's CDR3 is CATSDLWGVQYF. The CDR3 DNA reads as TGTGCCACCAGTGATTTATGGGGGGTGCAGTACTTC.

This clonotype has only a few counts. The chain recombines TRBV2 with TRBJ2-1, with 7 bases that match TRBD1. Per germline, CDR1 SNHLY and CDR2 FYNNEI. Unmatched junction bases numbered 8, after V lost 6 bases and J lost 9 bases. The CDR3 totals 13 residues. CDR3 DNA: TGTGCCAGCAGAGCCACAGGGGTTACTGAGCAGTTCTTC. Translation gives CASRATGVTEQFF.

The chain recombines TRBV2 with TRBJ1-2, with 7 bases identical to TRBD1. CDR3 length: 13 amino acids. Germline-derived CDR1 and CDR2 are SNHLY and FYNNEI. V was pared by 4 bases and J by 6 bases, with 5 bases of the junction left unmatched. This CDR3 is CASSVTGANGYTF. The CDR3 DNA reads TGTGCCAGCAGTGTTACAGGGGCCAATGGCTACACCTTC.

The chain employs TRBV10-2 and TRBJ1-2, with no clear D. Between the trimmed V and J ends, which lost 6 bases and 2 bases, there was a span of 16 bases. CDR1 is WSHSY, CDR2 SAAADI, per germline. The CDR3 has 15 amino acids. Written as DNA, the CDR3 is TGCGCCAGCAGCTATAGTCCAGAGGGAAACTATGGCTACACCTTC. Amino acid sequence: CASSYSPEGNYGYTF.

This rearrangement joins TRBV15 to TRBJ2-3, with TRBD1 as a possible D gene (7 bases). The ends were cut back, 5 bases at V and 2 bases at J, with 23 bases in the middle. The CDR3 has 18 residues. Germline V gene sequence: CDR1 LNHNV, CDR2 YYDKDF (reference sequence). The CDR3 nucleotides read TGTGCCACCAGCGAGGACACAGGGCAGGGGGGTTTCACAGATACGCAGTATTTT. This sequence encodes CATSEDTGQGGFTDTQYF.

This clonotype was seen a handful of times. This rearrangement joins TRBV20-1 to TRBJ2-1, with 11 bases that match TRBD2. The CDR3 has 18 residues. V was clipped by 0 bases and J by 4 bases; unmatched bases: 11. Germline V lookup: CDR1 DFQATT, CDR2 SNEGSKA (reference sequence). In DNA form, the CDR3 reads TGCAGTGCTAGAGATCCCCCGGGACTAGCGGAGGAATACAATGAGCAGTTCTTC. This codes for CSARDPPGLAEEYNEQFF.

CDR3 loop: CASSLGDGSNSPLHF. DNA of the CDR3: TGTGCCAGCAGCTTAGGGGACGGTTCCAATTCACCCCTCCACTTT. The V gene is TRBV7-8, the J gene TRBJ1-6; weak D call: TRBD1 (5 bases). The germline V and J ends were trimmed by 1 base and 7 bases, with 11 bases remaining between them. CDR1 and CDR2 from the germline V gene are SGHVS and FQNEAQ. The CDR3 extends over 15 amino acids.

This chain connects TRBV28 to TRBJ2-1; 7 nucleotides match TRBD2. TRBJ2-7 explains the end of the DNA better; the J call may be wrong. Germline V gene sequence: CDR1 MDHEN, CDR2 SYDVKM. The CDR3 loop spans 16 amino acids. The CDR3 DNA follows: TGTGCCAGCAGTCTTAACCTAGCGGTTTCCTACAATGAGCAGTACTTC. Its translation is CASSLNLAVSYNEQYF.

The chain couples TRBV6-5 to TRBJ1-2; D perhaps matches TRBD1 (5 bases). The CDR3 is 14 amino acids. The V gene's germline CDR1 is MNHEY and CDR2 SVGAGI. The V end was cut by 6 bases, the J end by 8 bases, with 19 bases between. DNA of the CDR3: TGTGCCAGCAGCCCTAAAATCCAGGGCTACGGCTACACCTTC. It specifies CASSPKIQGYGYTF.

V is TRBV20-1 and J is TRBJ2-3; 9 bases fit TRBD1. The CDR3 is 14 amino acids. V dropped 6 bases and J dropped 4; count of bases not matched to a gene: 8. In germline, CDR1 is DFQATT, CDR2 SNEGSKA (reference sequence). CDR3 sequence: CSAPDRGRADTQYF. The DNA for the CDR3 is TGCAGTGCACCGGACAGGGGTCGTGCAGATACGCAGTATTTT.

This clonotype appeared a few times. The chain links TRBV5-1 to TRBJ2-7, with a possible D match to TRBD1 (8 bases). V gave up 4 bases and J gave up 3 bases, with 17 bases separating them. CDR1 and CDR2 (germline): SGHRS, YFSETQ. The CDR3 has 15 amino acids. CDR3 sequence reads: CASSRGQGGGYEQYF. CDR3 bases: TGCGCCAGCAGCAGAGGACAGGGAGGGGGCTACGAGCAGTACTTC.

This clonotype turned up a few times. This chain connects TRBV20-1 to TRBJ2-5; TRBD2 aligns across 10 bases. V gave up 6 bases and J gave up 7 bases; unmatched junction bases: 14. This CDR3 region has 15 residues. CDR1 and CDR2 (germline): DFQATT, SNEGSKA (reference sequence). CDR3 protein: CSAPNLAGVQGTQYF. In DNA, the CDR3 is TGCAGTGCCCCGAACCTAGCGGGGGTCCAGGGGACCCAGTACTTC.

The chain couples TRBV20-1 to TRBJ1-1, with D possibly TRBD1 on 5 matching bases. The CDR3 has 11 residues. V lost 3 bases and J 10 bases, leaving 12 bases between the germline ends. CDR1 is DFQATT and CDR2 is SNEGSKA in the germline V gene (reference sequence). The CDR3 is CSARERGAAFF. Here the CDR3 DNA reads TGCAGTGCTAGGGAGCGAGGGGCAGCTTTCTTT.

J is TRBJ2-3 and V is TRBV4-2, with TRBD2 identical over 9 bases. Germline assignment: CDR1 LGHNA and CDR2 YNFKEQ. The CDR3 sequence is 15 residues long. Trimming cost V 1 base and J 8 bases; bases outside gene matches: 7. Here the CDR3 reads CASSQVRTSEGTQYF. CDR3 nucleotide sequence: TGTGCCAGCAGCCAAGTGAGGACTAGCGAGGGTACGCAGTATTTT.

This sequence joins TRBV27 and TRBJ2-5; no firm D call. This CDR3 is 12 amino acids long. The germline V gene has CDR1 MNHEY and CDR2 SMNVEV (reference sequence). Trimming cost V 4 bases and J 13 bases, with 16 bases left between them. This chain's CDR3 is CASSSPPWAPYF. The CDR3 bases are TGTGCCAGCAGTTCCCCCCCCTGGGCCCCGTACTTC.